The T cell receptor beta chain under discussion was sequenced for a study of blood T cell repertoires in COVID-19 (dated by TCRdb to the early 2020s). With respect to the entire study: Samples covering the acute and convalescent phases of COVID-19 were provided by collaborators in the United States, Italy and Spain. Sample metadata almost always included a de-identified subject ID, COVID-19 status, age in years and sex. Deeply sampled blood TCRbeta repertoires from subjects exposed to, actively infected with, or recovered from COVID-19 were included in the dataset. Samples came from the ongoing ImmuneRACE study (first 160 participants) plus 1,254 subjects from 6 global collaborators. Where HLA class I and class II types were available, the types were taken from metadata supplied by the sample provider, not from assay-based typing. The material from the prospective study consisted of cDNA or gDNA derived from T cells, B-cell-depleted T cells, or PBMCs. The repertoires were released in a freely available public database meant as a resource for research on the immune response to SARS-CoV-2. What the research found in general, with its limitations: How much clinical and demographic metadata was included differed by source and by participant, and the metadata was provided uncurated.

The CDR3 starts with the cysteine, ends with the phenylalanine, and has 14 residues. The CDR3 DNA has 42 bases and is translated from base 1. V lost 1 base and J lost 5 bases; the stretch between them is 12 bases long. The germline V gene yields SGHAT for CDR1 and FQNNGV for CDR2. This clone has only a few counts. Its antigen target is currently unknown. Qualities for individual bases were not recorded, and no much larger clone is one base off. One collaborating source in Seattle enrolled patients while the patients were actively infected and followed the patients over time throughout the course of disease. The collaborating institutions used their own protocols to collect whole blood in K2EDTA tubes. Collaborator samples were shipped for TCRbeta analysis as frozen whole blood, isolated PBMCs, or DNA extracted from either sample type. TCRbeta CDR3 regions were amplified from genomic DNA using the immunoSEQ Assay, a bias-controlled multiplex PCR. The original pipeline was this. Within the assay, amplification of reference gene primers was used to estimate how many nucleated cells each sample contained. Sequence reads were collapsed and filtered to measure the absolute abundance of every unique TCRbeta CDR3 rearrangement. For each sample, productive Simpson clonality was calculated as the square root of Simpson's diversity index over productive rearrangements. As stored in TCRdb, this immuneACCESS dataset retains in-frame rearrangements with V and J assigned. A fraction of the clones does not appear; measured against another copy, unresolved V genes explain less than half of the discrepancy, and the remainder lacks a known reason. V and J calls and clone size are given by that table; D and trimming were obtained from the DNA. For this sample the table gives approximately 290,000 clones, of which over 85% were detected only once. Over 8.5% of the sample rests with the top ten.

The origin of this receptor is a woman in her twenties or thirties with COVID-19, enrolled during active disease. The V and J genes are TRBV11-2 and TRBJ2-7; TRBD1 might be the D gene, on 5 matching bases. Sample: peripheral blood. CDR3 loop: CASSLGPGFHEQYF. The nucleotide sequence is TGTGCCAGCAGCTTAGGTCCAGGGTTTCACGAGCAGTACTTC.